The source of this T cell receptor beta chain is a study of T-cell memory formation after mild COVID-19. Overall study context: Largely donor-specific TCR clusters were found.

TCRdb ran MiXCR on the 5' RACE reads and lists one entry per CDR3 protein. This sample has some 250,000 distinct CDR3 sequences; 15% to 20% occur once, and the top ten carry about 23%. This clonotype was seen more than once but under ten times. This receptor was taken from a young man who had mild COVID-19 (a few samples of this study predate the infection). Cell type and time point are not known. Specimen: PBMCs or a T cell subset sorted from them (not recorded which).

The CDR3 spells CASSHRVGATEAFF. The CDR3 nucleotides read TGTGCCAGCAGTCACAGGGTCGGGGCCACTGAAGCTTTCTTT. The chain recombines TRBV6-5 with TRBJ1-1, with D possibly TRBD1 on 6 matching bases. CDR1 is MNHEY, CDR2 SVGAGI, per germline. V lost 5 bases, J lost 4 bases, and 14 bases lay in between. The CDR3 spans 14 residues.